Listed here is a single TCR beta chain. The CDR3 sequence is 13 residues long. The ends lost 9 bases at V and 4 bases at J; junction bases unmatched: 7. Looked up from germline, CDR1 is LNHDA and CDR2 is SQIVND (reference sequence). The table came from immunoSEQ multiplex PCR; TCRdb's copy has only in-frame clones and leaves some out. The table has roughly 71,000 clones, around 84% seen once; the top ten hold roughly 20%. This specimen belongs to a study of T cell responses to AZD1222 COVID-19 vaccine. The sequence was collected from an adult in good health. The specimen comprised peripheral blood, sampled on day 0 of AZD1222 vaccination. This chain uses TRBV19 with TRBJ1-2; TRBD1 agrees at 8 bases. Written as DNA, the CDR3 is TGTGCCAGCTCGGACAGGGCGCTCTATGGCTACACCTTC. Amino acid sequence: CASSDRALYGYTF.